This TCR beta chain was identified during a study of Graves' ophthalmopathy and Graves' hyperthyroidism. The CDR3 covers 12 residues. Germline lookup yields CDR1 DFQATT and CDR2 SNEGSKA (reference sequence). TCR beta CDR3 regions were amplified from RNA transcripts. First-round RT-PCR used HTBI primers; second-round multiplex PCR followed. MiXCR, run by TCRdb on the multiplex PCR reads, gives a single entry per CDR3 protein. The sample records 900,000 to 1,200,000 distinct CDR3 sequences, approximately 35% being singletons. Points from the study as a whole: Ophthalmopathy versus stable hyperthyroidism: 13-signature model gave around 85% sensitivity, 75% to 83% specificity.

Worth noting for this clonotype: Its antigen remains unknown. Since a much larger clone is just one base distant, this may be a read error.

V usage is TRBV20-1 and J usage is TRBJ2-5; 7 positions agree with TRBD2. This clonotype was obtained from an adult man with Graves' hyperthyroidism. Sequencing was carried out using peripheral blood or thyroid tissue (not recorded which). The CDR3, as DNA: TGCAGTGCTAGAGAGGCGGGAGAGAGCCAGTACTTC. Translated: CSAREAGESQYF.